The 5 T cell receptor beta chains listed next were all sequenced from one sample in a study of blood T cell repertoires in COVID-19. Only in-frame clones appear in the TCRdb table, and some are missing; sequencing was by immunoSEQ multiplex PCR. This table holds over 60,000 clones, about 84% found once. Sequenced sample: peripheral blood. The origin of the receptors is a man aged 45-60 years with COVID-19, enrolled during active disease.

The CDR3 spells CATTPGVASFGTDTQYF. The CDR3 bases are TGTGCCACAACCCCGGGGGTAGCATCCTTTGGCACAGATACGCAGTATTTT. The rearrangement links TRBV7-9 to TRBJ2-3; a weak D match, TRBD2 (6 bases). CDR3 length: 17 amino acids. V lost 10 bases to trimming and J lost 1 base, with 24 bases between them. Per the germline V gene, CDR1 is SEHNR and CDR2 is FQNEAQ (reference sequence).

The chain recombines TRBV9 with TRBJ1-6, with TRBD1 as a possible D gene (6 bases). Trimming took 0 bases from V and 13 from J, leaving 14 bases between them. Germline CDR1 SGDLS, CDR2 YYNGEE. This CDR3 has 14 amino acids. The CDR3 nucleotides read TGTGCCAGCAGCGTAGATACAGGGAGGGTCCCCCTCCACTTT. Encoded protein: CASSVDTGRVPLHF.

CDR3: CASSLAGGNTEAFF. The DNA for the CDR3 is TGTGCCAGCAGCTTAGCGGGGGGTAACACTGAAGCTTTCTTT. The chain combines TRBV7-2 with TRBJ1-1, with D tentatively TRBD1 (5 bases). V lost 0 bases and J 2 bases, leaving 7 bases between the germline ends. Germline loops: CDR1 SGHTA, CDR2 FQGNSA. The CDR3 spans 14 residues. The entire variable domain, with the rest obtained from reference TRBV7-2 and TRBJ1-1, is as follows: GAGVSQSPSNKVTEKGKDVELRCDPISGHTALYWYRQSLGQGLEFLIYFQGNSAPDKSGLPSDRFSAERTGGSVSTLTIQRTQQEDSAVYLCASSLAGGNTEAFFGQGTRLTVV.

This chain links TRBV30 with TRBJ2-2; 8 bases align to TRBD2. After removal of 5 bases from V and 4 bases from J, the junction contained 9 bases not matched to a gene. CDR3 size: 15 residues. Germline CDR1 is GTSNPN and CDR2 is SVGIG (reference sequence). This chain's CDR3 is CAWLRRGAPTGELFF. CDR3 DNA sequence: TGTGCCTGGCTTAGGCGGGGGGCCCCCACCGGGGAGCTGTTTTTT.

The J gene is TRBJ2-7, the V gene TRBV7-9; 8 nucleotides agree with TRBD2. Germline lookup yields CDR1 SEHNR and CDR2 FQNEAQ (reference sequence). J was trimmed by 2 bases and V by 8 bases; bases with no gene match: 8. This CDR3 spans 14 amino acids. In DNA form, the CDR3 reads TGTGCCAGCGTCTGGCGGGGGGAGGCCTACGAGCAGTACTTC. Protein: CASVWRGEAYEQYF.